This T cell receptor beta chain was retrieved from a study of T cells in Graves' hyperthyroidism and ophthalmopathy. Whole-study context: Pretreatment peripheral blood was obtained at initial diagnosis. Findings and caveats of the study: Ophthalmopathy could be told apart from stable hyperthyroidism with a 13 V-J model.

This clonotype was seen a few times. Its antigen is unknown. The V gene's germline CDR1 is SNHLY and CDR2 FYNNEI. The CDR3 has 15 residues. Amplification of TCR beta CDR3 regions was performed using RNA transcripts as template. The HTBI primer set served for first-round RT-PCR of the TCR CDR3. In TCRdb, the multiplex PCR reads were re-called with MiXCR into one record per CDR3 protein. The data show approximately 480,000 distinct CDR3 sequences, about 20% seen once. Uncontrolled infection, other autoimmune disease, pregnancy or lactation barred patients from enrollment. PBMCs came from around 10 ml fresh peripheral blood.

Sequenced input: blood. The chain employs TRBV2 and TRBJ1-5; D gene ambiguous. The receptor was isolated from a man younger than 35 with Graves' hyperthyroidism. The CDR3 region has the DNA TGTGCTGCGGGATGGGTGAGAGATAGCAATCAGCCCCAGCATTTT. Protein: CAAGWVRDSNQPQHF.